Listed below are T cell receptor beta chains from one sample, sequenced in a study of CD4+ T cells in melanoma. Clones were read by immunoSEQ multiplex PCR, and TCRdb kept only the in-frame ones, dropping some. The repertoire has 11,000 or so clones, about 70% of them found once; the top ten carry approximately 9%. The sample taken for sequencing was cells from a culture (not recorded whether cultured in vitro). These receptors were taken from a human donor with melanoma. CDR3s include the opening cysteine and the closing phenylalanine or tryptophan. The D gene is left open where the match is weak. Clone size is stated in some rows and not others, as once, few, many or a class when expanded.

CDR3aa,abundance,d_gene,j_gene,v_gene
CASSPFTGTGIDSPLHF,few,TRBD1,TRBJ1-6,TRBV19
CASTSSGGASEQYF,.,TRBD2,TRBJ2-7,TRBV10-2
CASSLTSQTGELFF,few,.,TRBJ2-2,TRBV7-3
CASSQGYGYTF,.,.,TRBJ1-2,TRBV4-1
CASSFLRADTQYF,.,.,TRBJ2-3,TRBV5-6
CASSPWGAANTEAFF,.,.,TRBJ1-1,TRBV5-1
CASRRQGQPLSGYTF,few,TRBD1,TRBJ1-2,TRBV6-5
CASSPRRGHGYTF,few,.,TRBJ1-2,TRBV18
CASSLGWLGLKETQYF,few,.,TRBJ2-5,TRBV7-9
CASSQGVAVRVNTEAFF,.,.,TRBJ1-1,TRBV4-1
CASSLLPGGTYEQYF,.,TRBD1,TRBJ2-7,TRBV7-2
CASSQGRLAFSPNTGELFF,few,.,TRBJ2-2,TRBV14
CASSLRQLPQETQYF,.,.,TRBJ2-5,TRBV27
CAKAGTGYTEAFF,.,TRBD1,TRBJ1-1,TRBV2
CASTPTGYTQYF,.,.,TRBJ2-3,TRBV6-1